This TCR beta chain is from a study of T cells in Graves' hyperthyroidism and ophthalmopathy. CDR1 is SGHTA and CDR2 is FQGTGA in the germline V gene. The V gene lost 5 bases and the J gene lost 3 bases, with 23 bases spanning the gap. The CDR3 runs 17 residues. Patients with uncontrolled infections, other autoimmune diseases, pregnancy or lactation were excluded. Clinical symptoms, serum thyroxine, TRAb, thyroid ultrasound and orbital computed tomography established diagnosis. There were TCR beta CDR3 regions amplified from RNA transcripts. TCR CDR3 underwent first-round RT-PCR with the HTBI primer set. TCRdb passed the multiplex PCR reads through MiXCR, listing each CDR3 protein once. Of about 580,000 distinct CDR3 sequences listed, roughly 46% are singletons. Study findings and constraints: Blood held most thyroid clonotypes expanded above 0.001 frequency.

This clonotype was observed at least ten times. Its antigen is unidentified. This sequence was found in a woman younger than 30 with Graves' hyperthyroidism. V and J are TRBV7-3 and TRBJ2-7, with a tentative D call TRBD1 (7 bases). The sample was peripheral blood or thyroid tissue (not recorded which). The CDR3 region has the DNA TGTGCCAGCAGCCTCCCGGGGACTGGACAGGAGGACTACGAGCAGTACTTC. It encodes CASSLPGTGQEDYEQYF. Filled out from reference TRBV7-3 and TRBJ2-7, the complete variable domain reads GAGVSQTPSNKVTEKGKYVELRCDPISGHTALYWYRQSLGQGPEFLIYFQGTGAADDSGLPNDRFFAVRPEGSVSTLKIQRTERGDSAVYLCASSLPGTGQEDYEQYFGPGTRLTVT.